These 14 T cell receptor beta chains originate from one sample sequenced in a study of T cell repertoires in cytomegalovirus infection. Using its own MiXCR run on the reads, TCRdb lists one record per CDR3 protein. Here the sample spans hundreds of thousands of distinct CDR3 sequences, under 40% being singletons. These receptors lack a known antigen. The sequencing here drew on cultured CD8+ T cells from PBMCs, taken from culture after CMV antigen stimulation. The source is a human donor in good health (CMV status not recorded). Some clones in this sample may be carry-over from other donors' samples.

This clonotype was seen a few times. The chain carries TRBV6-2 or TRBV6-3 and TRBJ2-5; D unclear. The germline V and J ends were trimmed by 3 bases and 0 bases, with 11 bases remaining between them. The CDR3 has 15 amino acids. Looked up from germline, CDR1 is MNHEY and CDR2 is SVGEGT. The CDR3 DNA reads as TGTGCCAGCAGTTATGCAGGCTCGTACCAAGAGACCCAGTACTTC. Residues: CASSYAGSYQETQYF.

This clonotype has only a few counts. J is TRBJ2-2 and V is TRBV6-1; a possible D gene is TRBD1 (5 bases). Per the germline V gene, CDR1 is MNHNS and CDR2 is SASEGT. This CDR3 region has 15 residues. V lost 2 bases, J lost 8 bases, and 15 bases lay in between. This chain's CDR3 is CASSEWKGWFGELFF. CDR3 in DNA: TGTGCCAGCAGTGAATGGAAGGGGTGGTTTGGGGAGCTGTTTTTT.

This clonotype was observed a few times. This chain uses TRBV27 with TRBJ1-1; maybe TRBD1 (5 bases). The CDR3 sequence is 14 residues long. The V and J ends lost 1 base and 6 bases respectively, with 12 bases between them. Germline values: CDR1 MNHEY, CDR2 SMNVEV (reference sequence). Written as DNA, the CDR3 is TGTGCCAGCAGTTTATTTGCAGGGAAGGCTGAAGCTTTCTTT. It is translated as CASSLFAGKAEAFF.

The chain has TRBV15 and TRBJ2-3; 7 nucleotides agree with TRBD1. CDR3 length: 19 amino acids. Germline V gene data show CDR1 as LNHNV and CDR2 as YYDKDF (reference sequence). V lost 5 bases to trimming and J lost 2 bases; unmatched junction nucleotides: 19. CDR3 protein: CATSDDREGRIDSTDTQYF. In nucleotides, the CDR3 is TGTGCCACCAGCGACGACAGGGAAGGAAGGATCGACTCCACAGATACGCAGTATTTT.

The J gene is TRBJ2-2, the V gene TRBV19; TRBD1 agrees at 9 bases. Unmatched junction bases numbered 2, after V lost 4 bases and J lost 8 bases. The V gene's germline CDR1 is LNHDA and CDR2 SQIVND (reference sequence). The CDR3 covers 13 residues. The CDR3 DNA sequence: TGTGCCAGTAGTAACAGGGGGCTTGGGGAGCTGTTTTTT. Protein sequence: CASSNRGLGELFF. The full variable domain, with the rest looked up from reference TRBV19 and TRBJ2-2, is DGGITQSPKYLFRKEGQNVTLSCEQNLNHDAMYWYRQDPGQGLRLIYYSQIVNDFQKGDIAEGYSVSREKKESFPLTVTSAQKNPTAFYLCASSNRGLGELFFGEGSRLTVL.

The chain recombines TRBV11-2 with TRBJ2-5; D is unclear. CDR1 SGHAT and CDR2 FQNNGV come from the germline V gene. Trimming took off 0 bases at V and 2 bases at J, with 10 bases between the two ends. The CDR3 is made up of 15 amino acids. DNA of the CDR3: TGTGCCAGCAGCTTAGATCTCGGGCTTCAAGAGACCCAGTACTTC. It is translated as CASSLDLGLQETQYF. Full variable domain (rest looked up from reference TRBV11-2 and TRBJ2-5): EAGVAQSPRYKIIEKRQSVAFWCNPISGHATLYWYQQILGQGPKLLIQFQNNGVVDDSQLPKDRFSAERLKGVDSTLKIQPAKLEDSAVYLCASSLDLGLQETQYFGPGTRLLVL.

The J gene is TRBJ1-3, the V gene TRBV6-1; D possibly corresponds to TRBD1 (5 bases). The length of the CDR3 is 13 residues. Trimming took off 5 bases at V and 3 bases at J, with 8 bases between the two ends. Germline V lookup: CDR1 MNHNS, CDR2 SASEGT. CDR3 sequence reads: CASSRGIGNTIYF. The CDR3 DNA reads TGTGCCAGCAGTCGGGGCATTGGAAACACCATATATTTT.

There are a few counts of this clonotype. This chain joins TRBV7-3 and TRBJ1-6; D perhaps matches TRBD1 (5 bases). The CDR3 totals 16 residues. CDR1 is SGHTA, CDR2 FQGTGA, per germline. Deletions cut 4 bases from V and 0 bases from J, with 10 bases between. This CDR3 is CASSWDSSSYNSPLHF. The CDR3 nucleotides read TGTGCCAGCAGCTGGGACTCCAGCTCCTATAATTCACCCCTCCACTTT.

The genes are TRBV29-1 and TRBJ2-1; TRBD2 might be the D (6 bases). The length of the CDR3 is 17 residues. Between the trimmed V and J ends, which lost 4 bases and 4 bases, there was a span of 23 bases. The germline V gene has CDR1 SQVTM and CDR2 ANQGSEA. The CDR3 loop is CSVAGGAGKSVYNEQFF. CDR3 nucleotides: TGCAGCGTTGCCGGAGGGGCGGGGAAGAGTGTATACAATGAGCAGTTCTTC.

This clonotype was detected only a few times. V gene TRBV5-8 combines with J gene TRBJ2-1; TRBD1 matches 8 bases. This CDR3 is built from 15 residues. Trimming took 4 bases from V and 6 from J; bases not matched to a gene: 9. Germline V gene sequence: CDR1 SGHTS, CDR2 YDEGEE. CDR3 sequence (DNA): TGTGCCAGCAGCATACGGACAGGGAGACCCAATGAGCAGTTCTTC. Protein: CASSIRTGRPNEQFF.

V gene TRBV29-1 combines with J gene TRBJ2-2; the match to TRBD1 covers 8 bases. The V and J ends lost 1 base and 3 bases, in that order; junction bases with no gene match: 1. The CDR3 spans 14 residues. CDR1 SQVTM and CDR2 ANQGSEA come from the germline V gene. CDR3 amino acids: CSVEVTGDTGELFF. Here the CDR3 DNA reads TGCAGCGTTGAAGTGACAGGGGACACCGGGGAGCTGTTTTTT.

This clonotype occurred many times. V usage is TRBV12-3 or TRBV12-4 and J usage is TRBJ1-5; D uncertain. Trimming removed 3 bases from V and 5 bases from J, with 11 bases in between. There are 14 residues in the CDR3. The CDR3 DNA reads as TGTGCCAGCAGTTTGGAGGGAGGGTATCAGCCCCAGCATTTT. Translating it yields CASSLEGGYQPQHF.

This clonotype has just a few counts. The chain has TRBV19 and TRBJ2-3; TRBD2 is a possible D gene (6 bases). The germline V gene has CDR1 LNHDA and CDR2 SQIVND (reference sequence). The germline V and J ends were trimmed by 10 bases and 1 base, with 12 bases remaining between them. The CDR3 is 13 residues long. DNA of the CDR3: TGTGCCACCTCCCCGGGAGGCACAGATACGCAGTATTTT. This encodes CATSPGGTDTQYF.

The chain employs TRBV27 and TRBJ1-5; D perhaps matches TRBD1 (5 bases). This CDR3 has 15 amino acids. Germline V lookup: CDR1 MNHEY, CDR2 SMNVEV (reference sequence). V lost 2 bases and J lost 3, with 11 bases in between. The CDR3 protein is CASSLRGSDNQPQHF. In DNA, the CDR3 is TGTGCCAGCAGTTTACGGGGGTCCGACAATCAGCCCCAGCATTTT.